Sequencing of this TCR beta chain was carried out in a study of metastatic and nonmetastatic thyroid tumors. General study points: Across blood and tumor, TCR beta diversity in malignant thyroid tumors was reportedly significantly higher than in benign nodules.

TCRdb re-called clones via MiXCR from the PCR reads. The table has about 27,000 clones, approximately 16% seen once. The CDR3 runs 14 residues. In germline, CDR1 is KGHDR, CDR2 SFDVKD. This clone came up a few times. The antigen is unknown. Patients had received no treatment of any kind before thyroid surgery. J is TRBJ2-3 and V is TRBV24-1, with TRBD1 as a possible D gene (5 bases). The J call is in doubt because the DNA end fits TRBJ1-5 better. This TCR was sampled from a male donor with papillary thyroid cancer or a benign thyroid nodule (not recorded which). Some clones in this sample may be carry-over from other donors' samples. Sequencing was done on a sample of blood. The CDR3 coding sequence is TGTGCCACCAGTGATTTGGGACAACCAGATACGCAGCATTTT. It encodes CATSDLGQPDTQHF.